This entry describes one T cell receptor (beta chain). The antigen is undetermined. This sample was included in a study of human T cells and chemical hapten exposure. About the research overall: While the approximately 22-week study was under way, patients received diphenylcyclopropenone on the scalp every week. General study points: No alteration of TCRs above 1 in 1000 frequency was seen with DPC sensitization.

In TCRdb, the RACE reads were re-called with MiXCR into one record per CDR3 protein. The sample lists some 250,000 distinct CDR3 sequences; 7.7% were seen once. This CDR3 contains 14 residues. After removal of 3 bases from V and 6 bases from J, the junction contained 7 bases not matched to a gene. Time point noted: pre-sensitization, week 0. Treatment given: therapeutic diphenylcyclopropenone sensitization with weekly scalp DPC. The study drew its donors from alopecia patients who were 18 to 70 years old and suitable for DPC. Sequences were derived from whole blood, sampled in connection with sensitization to the hapten diphenylcyclopropenone (DPC). The TCR originated in a man in his late teens or twenties with alopecia areata. Some clones in this sample may be carry-over from other donors' samples. The V gene is TRBV12-3 or TRBV12-4, the J gene TRBJ1-2; 7 bases align to TRBD1. The CDR3 region is CASSFSQGTDGYTF. The CDR3 DNA reads TGTGCCAGCAGTTTCTCACAGGGGACGGATGGCTACACCTTC.